The 24 T cell receptor beta chains in this list originate from one sample, sequenced in a study of OX40 agonist ivuxolimab in advanced cancers. Profiling relied on immunoSEQ multiplex PCR, and the TCRdb table lists in-frame clones only, not all of them. The table has tens of thousands of clones, roughly 82% seen once. This material consisted of CD4+ or CD8+ T cells sorted from blood, taken in a trial of the OX40 agonist ivuxolimab. These receptors were obtained from an adult with an advanced solid tumor such as melanoma, head and neck, liver or kidney cancer.

This clone was counted a few times. The genes are TRBV9 and TRBJ2-3; D is possibly TRBD1 (6 bases). Trimming shortened V by 0 bases and J by 4 bases, and 6 bases separated the two germline ends. Germline loops: CDR1 SGDLS, CDR2 YYNGEE. The CDR3 is made up of 13 amino acids. The CDR3 sequence: CASSVDRADTQYF. CDR3 nucleotides: TGTGCCAGCAGCGTAGACAGGGCAGATACGCAGTATTTT.

The chain employs TRBV23-1 and TRBJ1-4; D is undetermined. TRBV23-1 is reported as an ORF; its role is uncertain. The CDR3 spans 16 residues. With 0 bases removed from V and 0 bases from J, the gap between germline ends came to 8 bases. CDR3 residues: CASSQSAATTNEKLFF. For the CDR3, the DNA is TGCGCCAGCAGTCAATCCGCAGCTACAACTAATGAAAAACTGTTTTTT.

V usage is TRBV9 and J usage is TRBJ1-3; unclear D gene. Between the trimmed V and J ends, which lost 0 bases and 4 bases, there was a span of 8 bases. Germline CDR1 is SGDLS and CDR2 is YYNGEE. CDR3 length equals 14 residues. This CDR3 reads CASSVDGEGNTIYF. The CDR3, as DNA: TGTGCCAGCAGCGTAGACGGGGAGGGAAACACCATATATTTT.

V usage is TRBV7-9 and J usage is TRBJ1-3; maybe TRBD1 (5 bases). The CDR3 runs to 13 residues. Germline V lookup: CDR1 SEHNR, CDR2 FQNEAQ (reference sequence). V dropped 8 bases and J dropped 7 bases, with 15 bases sitting between them. The CDR3 DNA reads as TGTGCCAGCCGGAGAGGGACGGAGAACACCATATATTTT. This encodes CASRRGTENTIYF. The full variable domain, its missing parts supplied by reference TRBV7-9 and TRBJ1-3, is DTGVSQNPRHKITKRGQNVTFRCDPISEHNRLYWYRQTLGQGPEFLTYFQNEAQLEKSRLLSDRFSAERPKGSFSTLEIQRTEQGDSAMYLCASRRGTENTIYFGEGSWLTVV.

The chain couples TRBV21-1 to TRBJ2-4. TRBV21-1 is a pseudogene segment. CDR3 length: 17 residues. CDR3 sequence reads: CASSPLGRRRCKNIQYF. CDR3 coding DNA: TGTGCCAGCAGCCCCCTCGGACGAAGGCGGTGCAAAAACATTCAGTACTTC.

The chain has TRBV6-6 and TRBJ2-1; 8 nucleotides align to TRBD2. Germline lookup yields CDR1 MNHNY and CDR2 SVGAGI (reference sequence). The ends lost 6 bases at V and 6 bases at J; junction bases unmatched: 7. The CDR3 has 14 amino acids. CDR3 in DNA: TGTGCCAGCAGCCCCCGCGGGGGGCCCAATGAGCAGTTCTTC. It encodes CASSPRGGPNEQFF.

V usage is TRBV28 and J usage is TRBJ1-1; D is unclear. Germline V gene lookup returns CDR1 MDHEN and CDR2 SYDVKM. Trimming removed 7 bases from V and 11 bases from J, with 23 bases in between. This CDR3 is 14 amino acids long. CDR3 coding DNA: TGTGCCAGCACCCCGTCGAAGAGGGCCCGTCGTGCTTTCTTT. It yields the protein CASTPSKRARRAFF.

This sequence joins TRBV20-1 and TRBJ2-7; TRBD2 is a possible D gene (6 bases). Germline-derived CDR1 and CDR2 are DFQATT and SNEGSKA (reference sequence). The CDR3 sequence is 11 residues long. Trimming took off 4 bases at V and 3 bases at J, with 7 bases between the two ends. In nucleotides, the CDR3 is TGCAGTGCTATGGGGGGCTACGAGCAGTACTTC. This gives the protein CSAMGGYEQYF.

As for this clone: The conserved final phenylalanine or tryptophan is absent from the CDR3, which likely points to a read error. The chain couples TRBV6-1 to TRBJ2-7, with 7 bases matching TRBD1. The CDR3 extends over 12 amino acids. CDR1 and CDR2 from the germline V gene are MNHNS and SASEGT. After removal of 5 bases from V and 3 bases from J, the junction contained 1 base not matched to a gene. The CDR3: CASSRDSYEQYL. The CDR3 DNA reads TGTGCCAGCAGTCGGGACAGCTACGAGCAGTACCTC.

For the CDR3, the DNA is TGTGCCAGCAGCCCACTTTCTAGCGGGAGCTCCTACGAGCAGTACTTC. This encodes CASSPLSSGSSYEQYF. This chain joins TRBV9 and TRBJ2-7; 10 bases align to TRBD2. CDR1 is SGDLS and CDR2 is YYNGEE in the germline V gene. Trimming took 4 bases from V and 0 from J; bases not matched to a gene: 7. CDR3 length equals 16 residues.

This chain connects TRBV14 to TRBJ2-5; no clear D. CDR3 size: 12 residues. V lost 1 base and J 5 bases, leaving 5 bases between the germline ends. CDR1 and CDR2 (germline): SGHDN, FVKESK. The CDR3 DNA sequence: TGTGCCAGCAGCCAAGCGTGGGAGACCCAGTACTTC. Its protein is CASSQAWETQYF.

This chain links TRBV7-2 with TRBJ1-2; 7 positions agree with TRBD1. Germline CDR1 is SGHTA and CDR2 is FQGNSA. CDR3 length equals 15 residues. J gave up 0 bases and V 8 bases, and 9 bases lay outside the gene matches. CDR3 DNA: TGTGCCAGCGACCGAGGGGGACAGACTAACTATGGCTACACCTTC. As protein: CASDRGGQTNYGYTF.

This clone was observed a handful of times. This chain uses TRBV7-8 with TRBJ2-1; D is perhaps TRBD1 (5 bases). Trimming removed 3 bases from V and 7 bases from J, with 16 bases in between. Germline values: CDR1 SGHVS, CDR2 FQNEAQ. The CDR3 contains 15 residues. CDR3 sequence reads: CASSFPDSRANEQFF. CDR3 DNA: TGTGCCAGCAGCTTCCCCGACAGCAGGGCGAATGAGCAGTTCTTC.

The chain couples TRBV7-3 to TRBJ2-1; 7 bases match TRBD1. Germline assignment: CDR1 SGHTA and CDR2 FQGTGA. The CDR3 contains 15 residues. Trimming removed 3 bases from V and 6 bases from J; junction bases left unmatched: 8. The CDR3 sequence: CASSFRDSPGNEQFF. In nucleotides, the CDR3 is TGTGCCAGCAGCTTCCGGGACAGTCCTGGCAATGAGCAGTTCTTC.

The chain carries TRBV6-6 and TRBJ2-7, with 10 nucleotides matching TRBD1. V lost 6 bases to trimming and J lost 7 bases; unmatched junction nucleotides: 9. Per germline, CDR1 MNHNY and CDR2 SVGAGI (reference sequence). The CDR3 runs to 14 residues. The CDR3 here is CASRGGTGVREQYF. CDR3 nucleotide sequence: TGTGCCAGCAGGGGTGGGACAGGGGTTCGTGAGCAGTACTTC.

The chain recombines TRBV5-8 with TRBJ2-5; no definite D call. The germline V and J ends were trimmed by 2 bases and 7 bases, with 9 bases remaining between them. Germline V gives CDR1 SGHTS, CDR2 YDEGEE. The CDR3 has 12 amino acids. CDR3 bases: TGTGCCAGCAGCTTACAAGCTACGACCCAGTACTTC. It specifies CASSLQATTQYF.

The chain uses TRBV6-6 and TRBJ1-4; no firm D call. The CDR3 loop spans 15 amino acids. Germline V gene data show CDR1 as MNHNY and CDR2 as SVGAGI (reference sequence). V dropped 2 bases and J dropped 4 bases, with 11 bases sitting between them. This CDR3 is CASSYRPEGNEKLFF. CDR3 DNA sequence: TGTGCCAGCAGTTACAGGCCCGAGGGTAATGAAAAACTGTTTTTT.

J is TRBJ2-7 and V is TRBV5-1, with a weak D call TRBD1 (5 bases). The ends were cut back, 4 bases at V and 5 bases at J, with 19 bases in the middle. The CDR3 loop spans 15 amino acids. Germline loops: CDR1 SGHRS, CDR2 YFSETQ. The CDR3 nucleotides are TGCGCCAGCAGCATCCAGGGTAGTCGGCTAGACGAGCAGTACTTC. This sequence encodes CASSIQGSRLDEQYF.

The chain recombines TRBV19 with TRBJ1-1; the D is unclear. V shed 7 bases and J shed 1 base, with 10 bases lying between them. This CDR3 spans 13 amino acids. Germline V lookup: CDR1 LNHDA, CDR2 SQIVND (reference sequence). For the CDR3, the DNA is TGTGCCAGTACGCAGAACAAGAACACTGAAGCTTTCTTT. Translating gives CASTQNKNTEAFF.

This CDR3 is CASSFGVNSRRFGETQYF. The CDR3, as DNA: TGTGCCAGCAGCTTCGGAGTTAATTCGCGGCGATTCGGAGAGACCCAGTACTTC. The gene calls are TRBV5-4 and TRBJ2-5; D not resolved. The CDR3 length is 18 residues. Germline loops: CDR1 SGHNT, CDR2 YYREEE (reference sequence). V was pared by 2 bases and J by 4 bases, with 24 bases between.

The rearrangement joins TRBV29-1 to TRBJ2-7; 7 bases align to TRBD2. Germline CDR1 SQVTM, CDR2 ANQGSEA. This CDR3 is built from 15 residues. Trimming cost V 3 bases and J 5 bases; bases outside gene matches: 13. This CDR3 is CSVETGGSGTDEQYF. CDR3 sequence (DNA): TGCAGCGTTGAGACTGGGGGAAGCGGGACGGACGAGCAGTACTTC.

This sequence joins TRBV4-1 and TRBJ2-7; 8 bases agree with TRBD2. The length of the CDR3 is 15 residues. Germline V gene sequence: CDR1 MGHRA, CDR2 YSYEKL. The J segment lost 6 bases and the V segment lost 3 bases, leaving 10 bases of the junction unmatched. CDR3 in amino acids: CASSHSTSGLAEQYF. CDR3 nucleotides: TGCGCCAGCAGCCACAGTACTAGCGGCCTAGCCGAGCAGTACTTC.

The V and J genes are TRBV29-1 and TRBJ1-2; no clear D gene. The CDR3 has 12 amino acids. V lost 4 bases and J lost 2, with 8 bases in between. CDR1 SQVTM and CDR2 ANQGSEA come from the germline V gene. The CDR3 DNA sequence: TGCAGCGTTGGGCAAGACAACTATGGCTACACCTTC. It specifies CSVGQDNYGYTF.

The chain employs TRBV10-3 and TRBJ1-4; 8 bases match TRBD1. With V trimmed by 6 bases and J by 5 bases, 2 bases remained unmatched. CDR3 length: 13 amino acids. Germline-derived CDR1 and CDR2 are ENHRY and SYGVKD. The CDR3 DNA reads as TGTGCCATCAGGACAGGGGCGAATGAAAAACTGTTTTTT. Protein product: CAIRTGANEKLFF.